This TCR beta chain was found in a study of control samples from healthy donors and cancer patients. Repertoires were generated with immunoSEQ multiplex PCR, while TCRdb's copy carries only in-frame clones and drops some. The sample lists 400,000 to 500,000 clones, approximately 90% occurring once. The germline gives CDR1 SGHNT, CDR2 YYREEE (reference sequence). V was clipped by 6 bases and J by 4 bases, with 14 bases between them. The CDR3 is 14 residues long. Specimen: PBMCs. This clonotype was sampled from a man in his forties or fifties with head and neck cancer. The chain employs TRBV5-4 and TRBJ2-1; possibly TRBD2 for D (6 bases). CDR3 sequence reads: CASNEGGEYNEQFF. In DNA, the CDR3 is TGTGCCAGCAACGAGGGAGGAGAGTACAATGAGCAGTTCTTC.